One and the same sample provided the 10 T cell receptor beta chains below, sequenced in a study of blood T cell repertoires in COVID-19. Sequenced by immunoSEQ multiplex PCR; TCRdb stores in-frame clones only, minus some. The sample has about 120,000 clones, 88% seen once. Sequencing was carried out using peripheral blood. The receptors stem from a woman in her fifties or sixties with active or convalescent COVID-19.

The rearrangement uses TRBV18 and TRBJ2-7; 10 bases agree with TRBD2. Germline assignment: CDR1 KGHSH and CDR2 LQKENI. The CDR3 extends over 15 amino acids. J was trimmed by 3 bases and V by 3 bases; bases with no gene match: 5. In DNA, the CDR3 is TGTGCCAGCTCACCCTCTAGCGGGAGAGGCTACGAGCAGTACTTC. This gives the protein CASSPSSGRGYEQYF.

This sequence joins TRBV9 and TRBJ2-1; 12 bases align to TRBD1. CDR3 size: 18 residues. J was trimmed by 7 bases and V by 0 bases; bases with no gene match: 11. Germline V gene data show CDR1 as SGDLS and CDR2 as YYNGEE. This CDR3 reads CASSVAGTGGAWSNEQFF. The CDR3, as DNA: TGTGCCAGCAGCGTAGCTGGGACAGGGGGCGCGTGGAGTAATGAGCAGTTCTTC.

The sample holds one count of this clone. The chain recombines TRBV19 with TRBJ2-1; 15 bases line up with TRBD2. The CDR3 contains 18 residues. Germline V gene sequence: CDR1 LNHDA, CDR2 SQIVND (reference sequence). The V segment lost 4 bases and the J segment 6 bases; nucleotides outside the gene matches: 10. CDR3 amino acids: CASSTRGLAGGEGNEQFF. The CDR3 DNA sequence: TGTGCCAGTAGTACCCGGGGACTAGCGGGAGGCGAAGGCAATGAGCAGTTCTTC.

The chain joins TRBV9 to TRBJ2-7, with 10 bases identical to TRBD1. The length of the CDR3 is 15 residues. After removal of 2 bases from V and 3 bases from J, the junction contained 5 bases not matched to a gene. Germline V CDR1 and CDR2: SGDLS, YYNGEE. CDR3 DNA sequence: TGTGCCAGCAGCGTGAGGGACAGGGGCGACTACGAGCAGTACTTC. Its translation: CASSVRDRGDYEQYF.

In its sample, this clone was seen a few times. Here the CDR3 DNA reads TGTGCCAGCAGTACGACAGGGGGCGTAGAGAGGGGCTACACCTTC. Translation: CASSTTGGVERGYTF. This chain uses TRBV28 with TRBJ1-2, with 10 bases lining up with TRBD1. The germline CDR1 and CDR2 sequences are MDHEN and SYDVKM. The CDR3 covers 15 residues. With 5 bases clipped from V and 8 bases from J, the junction kept 11 bases outside the gene matches.

The chain is built from TRBV5-4 and TRBJ2-1; TRBD2 might be the D (7 bases). The CDR3 covers 17 residues. V was pared by 5 bases and J by 4 bases, with 22 bases between. CDR1 is SGHNT, CDR2 YYREEE, per germline (reference sequence). CDR3 DNA sequence: TGTGCCAGCAGACCCGGGACTATTCCGAGGGGGTACAATGAGCAGTTCTTC. As protein: CASRPGTIPRGYNEQFF.

The chain has TRBV19 and TRBJ1-3, with D possibly TRBD1 on 5 matching bases. Germline CDR1 LNHDA, CDR2 SQIVND (reference sequence). The CDR3 runs 17 residues. Trimming cost V 3 bases and J 0 bases, with 15 bases left between them. In nucleotides, the CDR3 is TGTGCCAGTAGTATGGGGAGGGGACCGAGCTCTGGAAACACCATATATTTT. Its protein product is CASSMGRGPSSGNTIYF.

The rearrangement links TRBV19 to TRBJ2-1, with D perhaps matching TRBD1 (6 bases). Germline V gives CDR1 LNHDA, CDR2 SQIVND (reference sequence). Trimming stripped 5 bases from V and 7 bases from J, with 15 bases between. The CDR3 contains 14 residues. Here the CDR3 reads CASSVGQLGNEQFF. In nucleotides, the CDR3 is TGTGCCAGTAGTGTGGGACAATTGGGGAATGAGCAGTTCTTC.

This chain joins TRBV5-6 and TRBJ1-2; D gene ambiguous. Per germline, CDR1 SGHDT and CDR2 YYEEEE. This CDR3 contains 12 residues. Trimming shortened V by 6 bases and J by 8 bases, and 14 bases separated the two germline ends. CDR3 sequence: CASTFRGSGYTF. DNA for the CDR3: TGTGCCAGCACCTTCCGAGGTAGCGGCTACACCTTC. The whole variable domain, filled in from reference TRBV5-6 and TRBJ1-2, reads DAGVTQSPTHLIKTRGQQVTLRCSPKSGHDTVSWYQQALGQGPQFIFQYYEEEERQRGNFPDRFSGHQFPNYSSELNVNALLLGDSALYLCASTFRGSGYTFGSGTRLTVV.

The chain employs TRBV4-2 and TRBJ2-7, with 7 positions matching TRBD2. The V and J ends lost 0 bases and 2 bases, in that order; junction bases with no gene match: 7. Per the germline V gene, CDR1 is LGHNA and CDR2 is YNFKEQ. The CDR3 length is 16 residues. For the CDR3, the DNA is TGTGCCAGCAGCCAAGAAGGGCGCGGGAGTACCTACGAGCAGTACTTC. Protein sequence: CASSQEGRGSTYEQYF.